What follows are 14 T cell receptor beta chains derived from one specimen sequenced in a study of PD-L1 blockade in urothelial cancer. Clones were read by immunoSEQ multiplex PCR, and TCRdb kept only the in-frame ones, dropping some. There are about 100,000 clones in the sample; 91% occur only once, and almost 0.95% lies in the top ten. The sample was PBMCs, taken around atezolizumab (anti-PD-L1) treatment. The source of these receptors is a woman of 80 years or more with urothelial cancer.

The chain has TRBV28 and TRBJ2-7, with D perhaps TRBD1 (6 bases). Germline V gene sequence: CDR1 MDHEN, CDR2 SYDVKM. This CDR3 is built from 15 residues. V lost 7 bases to trimming and J lost 2 bases, with 18 bases between them. The CDR3 DNA sequence: TGTGCCAGCATTGGTTCAGGGGCCGACGCCTACGAGCAGTACTTC. It specifies CASIGSGADAYEQYF.

The chain links TRBV20-1 to TRBJ1-2; possibly TRBD1 for D (6 bases). V shed 0 bases and J shed 12 bases, with 11 bases lying between them. Germline CDR1 and CDR2: DFQATT and SNEGSKA (reference sequence). The CDR3 runs to 11 residues. The CDR3 DNA is TGCAGTGCTAGAGAGAACAGGGAAAACACCTTC. It is translated as CSARENRENTF.

J is TRBJ2-5 and V is TRBV28, with a weak D call TRBD1 (5 bases). Germline assignment: CDR1 MDHEN and CDR2 SYDVKM. The CDR3 is 14 amino acids. Between the trimmed V and J ends, which lost 8 bases and 0 bases, there was a span of 13 bases. In DNA, the CDR3 is TGTGCCAGCGCCAACTCAGGGTACCAAGAGACCCAGTACTTC. Protein: CASANSGYQETQYF.

V and J are TRBV18 and TRBJ2-7, with TRBD2 matching 10 bases. This CDR3 has 15 amino acids. The germline V gene has CDR1 KGHSH and CDR2 LQKENI. Losses at the gene ends were 1 base for V and 5 bases for J; bases not matched to a gene: 5. CDR3 DNA sequence: TGTGCCAGCTCACCACAGGGACTAGCGACTCACGAGCAGTACTTC. Translating gives CASSPQGLATHEQYF. The variable domain in full, completed from reference TRBV18 and TRBJ2-7, reads NAGVMQNPRHLVRRRGQEARLRCSPMKGHSHVYWYRQLPEEGLKFMVYLQKENIIDESGMPKERFSAEFPKEGPSILRIQQVVRGDSAAYFCASSPQGLATHEQYFGPGTRLTVT.

V and J are TRBV7-3 and TRBJ2-2, with TRBD2 as a possible D gene (6 bases). The germline V and J ends were trimmed by 5 bases and 6 bases, with 10 bases remaining between them. Per germline, CDR1 SGHTA and CDR2 FQGTGA. The CDR3 covers 13 residues. The CDR3 region has the DNA TGTGCCAGCAGCCGAACTAGCCCCGGGGAGCTGTTTTTT. This translates into CASSRTSPGELFF. Based on the CDR3 plus reference TRBV7-3 and TRBJ2-2, the full variable domain is GAGVSQTPSNKVTEKGKYVELRCDPISGHTALYWYRQSLGQGPEFLIYFQGTGAADDSGLPNDRFFAVRPEGSVSTLKIQRTERGDSAVYLCASSRTSPGELFFGEGSRLTVL.

This chain links TRBV6-1 with TRBJ2-3; 7 positions agree with TRBD1. The CDR3 is made up of 13 amino acids. J gave up 4 bases and V 6 bases, and 4 bases lay outside the gene matches. Germline V gives CDR1 MNHNS, CDR2 SASEGT. CDR3 DNA: TGTGCCAGCAGGCGACAGGGATCAGATACGCAGTATTTT. It yields the protein CASRRQGSDTQYF.

The V call is TRBV19, the J call TRBJ2-7, with a weak D call TRBD1 (6 bases). This CDR3 has 12 residues. Germline V gives CDR1 LNHDA, CDR2 SQIVND (reference sequence). Between the trimmed V and J ends, which lost 6 bases and 7 bases, there was a span of 13 bases. CDR3 amino acids: CASSNTGWEQYF. CDR3 bases: TGTGCCAGTAGCAATACAGGGTGGGAGCAGTACTTC.

The chain is built from TRBV18 and TRBJ1-1, with a tentative D call TRBD1 (5 bases). The CDR3 covers 14 residues. The germline V and J ends were trimmed by 6 bases and 0 bases, with 11 bases remaining between them. CDR1 and CDR2 (germline): KGHSH, LQKENI. The CDR3 here is CASSGGGMNTEAFF. CDR3 DNA sequence: TGTGCCAGCTCGGGGGGTGGGATGAACACTGAAGCTTTCTTT.

The chain links TRBV6-1 to TRBJ2-1; possible D gene TRBD2, 5 bases. Germline assignment: CDR1 MNHNS and CDR2 SASEGT. The CDR3 totals 17 residues. V lost 1 base and J lost 3, with 16 bases in between. This CDR3 is CASSEERGRRYYNEQFF. CDR3 sequence (DNA): TGTGCCAGCAGTGAAGAACGGGGAAGACGTTACTACAATGAGCAGTTCTTC.

The gene calls are TRBV5-4 and TRBJ2-7, with 12 bases fitting TRBD2. Germline V lookup: CDR1 SGHNT, CDR2 YYREEE (reference sequence). The J segment lost 4 bases and the V segment lost 3 bases, leaving 14 bases of the junction unmatched. This CDR3 is 18 amino acids long. CDR3 protein: CASSSRGASGRAGYEQYF. The CDR3 region has the DNA TGTGCCAGCAGCTCCCGCGGGGCTAGCGGGAGGGCGGGGTACGAGCAGTACTTC.

The table lists this clone with a count of one. The chain uses TRBV4-2 and TRBJ2-7, with D possibly matching TRBD2 (5 bases). The CDR3 is made up of 15 amino acids. The V end was cut by 0 bases, the J end by 0 bases, with 9 bases between. The germline gives CDR1 LGHNA, CDR2 YNFKEQ. CDR3 DNA sequence: TGTGCCAGCAGCCAAGACCGGGGTAACTCCTACGAGCAGTACTTC. Amino acid sequence: CASSQDRGNSYEQYF.

This clone was found once. V is TRBV18 and J is TRBJ2-7; 7 nucleotides match TRBD2. With 2 bases clipped from V and 0 bases from J, the junction kept 1 base outside the gene matches. CDR3 length: 14 residues. Germline V gene data show CDR1 as KGHSH and CDR2 as LQKENI. CDR3 sequence reads: CASSPRDYSYEQYF. CDR3 in DNA: TGTGCCAGCTCACCAAGGGACTACTCCTACGAGCAGTACTTC. Looking up the rest from reference TRBV18 and TRBJ2-7 gives the full variable domain: NAGVMQNPRHLVRRRGQEARLRCSPMKGHSHVYWYRQLPEEGLKFMVYLQKENIIDESGMPKERFSAEFPKEGPSILRIQQVVRGDSAAYFCASSPRDYSYEQYFGPGTRLTVT.

The rearrangement links TRBV19 to TRBJ1-2, with a possible D match to TRBD1 (5 bases). The CDR3 is 16 amino acids. Looked up from germline, CDR1 is LNHDA and CDR2 is SQIVND (reference sequence). Trimming stripped 5 bases from V and 5 bases from J, with 21 bases between. CDR3 region: CASSPPVGQGGYGYTF. In DNA, the CDR3 is TGTGCCAGTAGTCCTCCGGTAGGGCAGGGAGGATATGGCTACACCTTC.

The genes are TRBV7-9 and TRBJ2-7, with D perhaps TRBD2 (5 bases). V dropped 4 bases and J dropped 3 bases, with 13 bases sitting between them. CDR1 is SEHNR and CDR2 is FQNEAQ in the germline V gene (reference sequence). The CDR3 consists of 14 residues. This chain's CDR3 is CASSSGVGVYEQYF. CDR3 coding DNA: TGTGCCAGCAGCTCCGGGGTAGGTGTCTACGAGCAGTACTTC. The whole variable domain, filled in from reference TRBV7-9 and TRBJ2-7, reads DTGVSQNPRHKITKRGQNVTFRCDPISEHNRLYWYRQTLGQGPEFLTYFQNEAQLEKSRLLSDRFSAERPKGSFSTLEIQRTEQGDSAMYLCASSSGVGVYEQYFGPGTRLTVT.